The clone carrying this T cell receptor (beta chain) occurred a few times. Its antigen is unidentified. Arm-PCR with iRepertoire HTBI primers amplified the CDR3 regions for these TCR beta libraries. TCRdb reanalysed the multiplex PCR reads using MiXCR and keeps one entry per CDR3 protein. The profile shows 500,000 to 800,000 distinct CDR3 sequences, about 32% of them singletons. The V gene lost 5 bases and the J gene lost 7 bases, with 11 bases spanning the gap. CDR1 and CDR2 (germline): SQVTM, ANQGSEA. This CDR3 spans 11 amino acids. The sample originates from a study of regulatory T cells in long-lasting Graves disease. Time point defined: persistent/refractory GD, antithyroid drugs over 5 years with positive TRAb. From PBMCs, RNA was extracted and then used to make the TCR library. The authors drew patients from an endocrinology department in Xi'an, China. Whole-study findings and limits: Those with persistent Graves' had less TCR diversity than newly diagnosed patients. Repertoires from persistent disease leaned toward TRBV28, TRBJ1-2 and TRBJ2-5.

This sequence originates from a female donor with Graves disease. This material consisted of peripheral blood mononuclear cells (PBMCs), taken when the disease was refractory, from a patient treated with antithyroid drugs. J is TRBJ1-2 and V is TRBV29-1, with no clear D. The CDR3 sequence is CSVRVLGGYTF. For the CDR3, the DNA is TGCAGCGTTCGGGTCCTTGGTGGCTACACCTTC.